One and the same sample provided the 15 T cell receptor beta chains below, sequenced in a study of blood T cell repertoires in COVID-19. Measured with immunoSEQ multiplex PCR; TCRdb has only the in-frame clones, and not every one. The sample consists of around 200,000 clones, more than 85% of them appearing once. Sequencing input: peripheral blood. These receptors were obtained from a man between 35 and 55 years old with active or convalescent COVID-19.

The V call is TRBV28, the J call TRBJ1-4, with 8 bases that match TRBD1. Germline trimming cut 4 bases from V and 5 bases from J; bases unmatched to any gene: 3. This CDR3 is built from 14 residues. Germline assignment: CDR1 MDHEN and CDR2 SYDVKM. The CDR3 DNA sequence: TGTGCCAGCAGTTCGGGACAGGAAAATGAAAAACTGTTTTTT. Amino acid sequence: CASSSGQENEKLFF.

The chain links TRBV4-2 to TRBJ1-5, with a tentative D call TRBD1 (5 bases). Trimming removed 0 bases from V and 0 bases from J, with 9 bases in between. This CDR3 comprises 16 residues. Germline-derived CDR1 and CDR2 are LGHNA and YNFKEQ. CDR3 sequence reads: CASSQDAGDSNQPQHF. In DNA, the CDR3 is TGTGCCAGCAGCCAAGATGCGGGGGATAGCAATCAGCCCCAGCATTTT.

This chain joins TRBV7-2 and TRBJ1-6, with D perhaps matching TRBD1 (6 bases). CDR3 length: 15 residues. The germline V gene has CDR1 SGHTA and CDR2 FQGNSA. V was shortened by 1 base and J by 7 bases, with 11 bases between the two germline ends. CDR3 amino acids: CASSLVPDSNSPLHF. CDR3 nucleotide sequence: TGTGCCAGCAGCTTAGTTCCGGACAGCAATTCACCCCTCCACTTT.

The gene calls are TRBV29-1 and TRBJ1-2; 8 bases match TRBD1. Germline CDR1 SQVTM, CDR2 ANQGSEA. The CDR3 is 14 residues long. V lost 3 bases and J lost 2; bases outside the gene matches: 5. In nucleotides, the CDR3 is TGCAGCGTTGAGTTACAGGGGGAGAACTATGGCTACACCTTC. Its protein product is CSVELQGENYGYTF.

This clone is a singleton in its sample. CDR3 residues: CASFSDSYNSPLHF. The CDR3 nucleotides are TGTGCCAGTTTTTCGGACAGTTATAATTCACCCCTCCACTTT. The chain uses TRBV5-7 and TRBJ1-6; possibly TRBD1 for D (6 bases). Being an ORF, TRBV5-7 has a function that is uncertain. V was trimmed by 8 bases and J by 4 bases, leaving 13 bases between them. CDR3 length equals 14 residues.

This chain joins TRBV24-1 and TRBJ2-1; D not certain. With 2 bases removed from V and 2 bases from J, the gap between germline ends came to 6 bases. The CDR3 totals 14 residues. Germline V gene data show CDR1 as KGHDR and CDR2 as SFDVKD. The CDR3 here is CATSDWSTYNEQFF. In DNA form, the CDR3 reads TGTGCCACCAGTGATTGGAGCACCTACAATGAGCAGTTCTTC.

The chain has TRBV28 and TRBJ1-1; D is possibly TRBD1 (5 bases). The CDR3 length is 14 residues. The V end was cut by 7 bases, the J end by 4 bases, with 16 bases between. CDR1 and CDR2 from the germline V gene are MDHEN and SYDVKM. Here the CDR3 DNA reads TGTGCCAGCAACTTTTATCAGGGTTCCACTGAAGCTTTCTTT. Protein: CASNFYQGSTEAFF.

The chain links TRBV3-1 (or the pseudogene TRBV3-2) to TRBJ1-2; weak D call: TRBD1 (5 bases). The CDR3 is 17 amino acids. V was clipped by 4 bases and J by 3 bases, with 21 bases between them. Germline lookup yields CDR1 LGHDT and CDR2 YNNKEL (reference sequence). CDR3 loop: CASSPTRDPPSHYGYTF. The CDR3 DNA follows: TGTGCCAGCAGCCCAACGCGGGACCCACCGAGCCACTATGGCTACACCTTC.

The J gene is TRBJ2-3, the V gene TRBV29-1; 7 bases are shared with TRBD2. Germline CDR1 SQVTM, CDR2 ANQGSEA. The V segment lost 7 bases and the J segment 6 bases; nucleotides outside the gene matches: 13. The CDR3 is 14 residues long. The CDR3 loop reads CSADVGGGLDTQYF. The CDR3 DNA reads as TGCAGCGCTGATGTCGGCGGGGGATTGGATACGCAGTATTTT.

The rearrangement joins TRBV29-1 to TRBJ1-1; D call uncertain. The V gene lost 8 bases and the J gene lost 0 bases, with 13 bases spanning the gap. Looked up from germline, CDR1 is SQVTM and CDR2 is ANQGSEA. This CDR3 comprises 13 residues. CDR3 loop: CSFSYALNTEAFF. In DNA, the CDR3 is TGCAGCTTCTCCTACGCCTTGAACACTGAAGCTTTCTTT.

The chain links TRBV6-6 to TRBJ1-2, with 7 bases that match TRBD1. The CDR3 is 14 amino acids. CDR1 is MNHNY, CDR2 SVGAGI, per germline (reference sequence). V trimming: 5 bases; J trimming: 1 base; junction bases outside the gene matches: 4. CDR3 amino acids: CASSGDSFNYGYTF. The DNA of the CDR3 is TGTGCCAGCAGTGGGGACAGCTTTAACTATGGCTACACCTTC.

This sequence joins TRBV28 and TRBJ1-5; the D is unclear. The germline V gene encodes CDR1 MDHEN and CDR2 SYDVKM. This CDR3 region has 19 residues. Deletions cut 3 bases from V and 1 base from J, with 22 bases between. CDR3 nucleotide sequence: TGTGCCAGCAGTTTTTCCCTTACAGCCCAGTACTTGAGCAATCAGCCCCAGCATTTT. Translating gives CASSFSLTAQYLSNQPQHF.

V gene TRBV10-2 combines with J gene TRBJ2-3, with 10 positions matching TRBD2. Germline CDR1 reads WSHSY; CDR2 reads SAAADI. The J segment lost 5 bases and the V segment lost 2 bases, leaving 10 bases of the junction unmatched. The CDR3 runs 17 residues. CDR3 nucleotide sequence: TGCGCCAGCAGTGAGGTTGTGGTAGCGGGGGGAATAGATACGCAGTATTTT. It specifies CASSEVVVAGGIDTQYF.

The rearrangement joins TRBV27 to TRBJ1-2, with 8 positions matching TRBD1. Germline trimming cut 3 bases from V and 4 bases from J; bases unmatched to any gene: 1. This CDR3 contains 13 residues. Per the germline V gene, CDR1 is MNHEY and CDR2 is SMNVEV (reference sequence). The CDR3 region is CASSFGQGYGYTF. CDR3 DNA: TGTGCCAGCAGTTTCGGACAGGGCTATGGCTACACCTTC.

This chain uses TRBV9 with TRBJ2-2; the D gene is possibly TRBD2 (7 bases). Per germline, CDR1 SGDLS and CDR2 YYNGEE. This CDR3 comprises 16 residues. V lost 2 bases and J 3 bases, leaving 14 bases between the germline ends. CDR3 residues: CASSVRGDTHTGELFF. Written as DNA, the CDR3 is TGTGCCAGCAGCGTCCGGGGGGACACACACACCGGGGAGCTGTTTTTT.